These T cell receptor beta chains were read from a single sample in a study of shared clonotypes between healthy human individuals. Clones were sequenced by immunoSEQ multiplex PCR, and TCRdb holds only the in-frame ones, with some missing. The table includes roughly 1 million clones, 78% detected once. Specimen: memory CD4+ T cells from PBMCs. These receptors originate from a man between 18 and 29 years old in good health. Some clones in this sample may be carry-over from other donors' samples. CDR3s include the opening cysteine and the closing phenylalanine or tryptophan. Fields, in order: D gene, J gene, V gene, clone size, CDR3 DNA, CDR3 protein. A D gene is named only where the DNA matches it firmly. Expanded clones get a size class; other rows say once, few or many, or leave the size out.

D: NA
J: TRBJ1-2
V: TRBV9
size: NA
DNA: TGTGCCAGCAGCGTAGGCTTTACTCCCGACTATGGCTACACCTTC
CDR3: CASSVGFTPDYGYTF

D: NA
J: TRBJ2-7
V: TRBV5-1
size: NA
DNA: TGCGCCAGCAGCTTTATACAGGGCCACACCTACGAGCAGTACTTC
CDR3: CASSFIQGHTYEQYF

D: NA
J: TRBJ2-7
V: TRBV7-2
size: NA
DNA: TGTGCCAGCAGCCGAGGACGGGCCTACGAGCAGTACTTC
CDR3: CASSRGRAYEQYF

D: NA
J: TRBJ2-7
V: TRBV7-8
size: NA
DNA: TGTGCCAGCACTAAGTCTACGGGTTCCTACGAGCAGTACTTC
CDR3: CASTKSTGSYEQYF

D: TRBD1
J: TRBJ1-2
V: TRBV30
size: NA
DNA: TGTGCCTGGAGTGTCGGGCAGGGGGTACTATATGGCTACACCTTC
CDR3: CAWSVGQGVLYGYTF

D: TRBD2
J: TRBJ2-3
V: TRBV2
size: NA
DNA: TGTGCCAGCAGAGCGGGAGGGCCGGGTACGCAGTATTTT
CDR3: CASRAGGPGTQYF

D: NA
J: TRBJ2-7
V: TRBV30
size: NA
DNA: TGTGCCTGGAGTGATCCGGGACTGAACGAGCAGTACTTC
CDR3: CAWSDPGLNEQYF

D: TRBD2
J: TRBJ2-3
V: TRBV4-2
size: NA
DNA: TGTGCCAGCAGCCAAGATCCGAGCGGGAGGGCCACAGATACGCAGTATTTT
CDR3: CASSQDPSGRATDTQYF

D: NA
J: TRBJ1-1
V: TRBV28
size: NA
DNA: TGTGGAGCCGCCATGAACACTGAAGCTTTCTTT
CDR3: CGAAMNTEAFF

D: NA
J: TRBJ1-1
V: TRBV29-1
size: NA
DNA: TGCAGCGTCAAGACAGGAACAAACACTGAAGCTTTCTTT
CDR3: CSVKTGTNTEAFF

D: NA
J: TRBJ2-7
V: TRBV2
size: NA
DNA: TGTGCCAGCAACCAGGGGTTAGGAAACGAGCAGTACTTC
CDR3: CASNQGLGNEQYF

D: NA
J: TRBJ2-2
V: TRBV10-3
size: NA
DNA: TGTGCCATCAGTAGGGACGGGAACACCGGGGAGCTGTTTTTT
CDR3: CAISRDGNTGELFF

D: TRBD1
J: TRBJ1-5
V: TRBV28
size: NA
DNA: TGTGCCAGCAGACGAACCGGGACAGGGGGCAGTTTTAAGCATTTT
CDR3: CASRRTGTGGSFKHF

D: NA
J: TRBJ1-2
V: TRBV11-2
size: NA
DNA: TGTGCCAGCAGCTTCCGTCGGGGGGATGGCTACACCTTC
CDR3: CASSFRRGDGYTF

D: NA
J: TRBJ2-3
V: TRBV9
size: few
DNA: TGTGCCAGCAGCGCAAGCGAGTCTAGGGCCGATACGCAGTATTTT
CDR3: CASSASESRADTQYF

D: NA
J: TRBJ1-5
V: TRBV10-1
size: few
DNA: TGCGCCAGCAGTGAGTCAGGGAATCAGCCCCAGCATTTT
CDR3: CASSESGNQPQHF

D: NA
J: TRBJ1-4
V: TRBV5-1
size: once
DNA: TGCGCCAGCAGCTTGACCCTAGGGGGAGATAATGAAAAACTGTTTTTT
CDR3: CASSLTLGGDNEKLFF

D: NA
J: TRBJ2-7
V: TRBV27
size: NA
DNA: TGTGCCACCCGGGACAAGAGGTACGAGCAGTACTTC
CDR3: CATRDKRYEQYF

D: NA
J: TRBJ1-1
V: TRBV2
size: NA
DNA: TGTGCCAGCAGTCTGGGGTCCACTGAAGCTTTCTTT
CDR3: CASSLGSTEAFF

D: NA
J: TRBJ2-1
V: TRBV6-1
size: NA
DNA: TGTGCCAGCAGGGCCGGGATTTACAATGAGCAGTTCTTC
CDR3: CASRAGIYNEQFF

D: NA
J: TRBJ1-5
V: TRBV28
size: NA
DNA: TGTGCCAGCAGTTTCCGCCCGGGACGCAAACGGGGGCCCCAGCATTTT
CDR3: CASSFRPGRKRGPQHF

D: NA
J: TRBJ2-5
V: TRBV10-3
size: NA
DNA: TGTGCCATCAGTGAACGAGGCTTCCAAGAGACCCAGTACTTC
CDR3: CAISERGFQETQYF

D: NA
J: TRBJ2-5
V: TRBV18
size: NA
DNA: TGTGCCAGCTCCGCCCGTACGGGGTATGAAGAGACCCAGTACTTC
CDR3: CASSARTGYEETQYF

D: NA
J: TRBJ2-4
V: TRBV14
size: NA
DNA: TGTGCCAGCAAAGGGACTTCAAACATTCAGTACTTC
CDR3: CASKGTSNIQYF

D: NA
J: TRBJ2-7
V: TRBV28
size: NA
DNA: TGTGCCAGCAGTTTGGCCAGGGGCGAGCAGTACTTC
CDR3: CASSLARGEQYF

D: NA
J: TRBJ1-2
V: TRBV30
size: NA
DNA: TGTGCCTGGAGTCAGTTTAACTATGGCTACACCTTC
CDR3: CAWSQFNYGYTF

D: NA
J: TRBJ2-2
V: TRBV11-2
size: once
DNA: TGTGCCAGCAGCTTAGTACTTCGGCAGGACACCGGGGAGCTGTTTTTT
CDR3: CASSLVLRQDTGELFF

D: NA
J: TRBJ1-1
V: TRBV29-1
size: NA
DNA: TGCAGCGTTCAGAGGGACATGAACACTGAAGCTTTCTTT
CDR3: CSVQRDMNTEAFF

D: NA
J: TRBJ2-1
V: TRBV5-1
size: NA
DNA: TGCGCCAGCAGAGTCGGTGGGAATCCCTCCTACAATGAGCAGTTCTTC
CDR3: CASRVGGNPSYNEQFF

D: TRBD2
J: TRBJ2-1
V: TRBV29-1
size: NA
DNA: TGCAGCGTGAGTCGTGCGGGGGGTCTCTCCTACAATGAGCAGTTCTTC
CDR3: CSVSRAGGLSYNEQFF

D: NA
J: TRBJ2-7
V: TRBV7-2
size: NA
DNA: TGTGCCAGCAGCTTGCGTCCCTCCTACGAGCAGTACTTC
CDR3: CASSLRPSYEQYF

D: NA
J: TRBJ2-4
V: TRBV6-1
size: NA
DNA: TGTGCCAGCACCCCCACGGGGAGGAAAAACATTCAGTACTTC
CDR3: CASTPTGRKNIQYF

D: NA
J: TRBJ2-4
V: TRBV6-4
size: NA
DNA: TGTGCCAGCAGTGGGACGGTCACCAAAAACATTCAGTACTTC
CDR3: CASSGTVTKNIQYF

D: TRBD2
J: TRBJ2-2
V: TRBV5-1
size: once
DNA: TGCGCCAGCAGTCGCGGGAGGCCTACCTACACCGGGGAGCTGTTTTTT
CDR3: CASSRGRPTYTGELFF

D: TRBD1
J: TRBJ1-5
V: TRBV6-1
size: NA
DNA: TGTGCCAGCAGTGAAAGGACAGGGGAGTGGTGGCCCCAGCATTTT
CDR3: CASSERTGEWWPQHF

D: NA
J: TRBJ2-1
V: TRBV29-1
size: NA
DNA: TGCAGCGTTGATGGGGGATTGACCTACAATGAGCAGTTCTTC
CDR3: CSVDGGLTYNEQFF

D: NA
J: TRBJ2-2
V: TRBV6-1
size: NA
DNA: TGTGCCAGCAGTGAATTGGGCAGGGGACCCGACTGGGAGCTGTTTTTT
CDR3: CASSELGRGPDWELFF

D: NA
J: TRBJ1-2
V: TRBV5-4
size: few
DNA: TGTGCCAGCAGCTTGGAATCTGGGGAGGGCGGCTACACCTTC
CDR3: CASSLESGEGGYTF

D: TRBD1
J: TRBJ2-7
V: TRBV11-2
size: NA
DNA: TGTGCCAGCAGCTTAAGGGGGGACAGGGATCGGAGGCAGTACTTC
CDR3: CASSLRGDRDRRQYF

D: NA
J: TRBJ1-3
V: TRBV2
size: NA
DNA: TGTGCCAGCACTTGGACAGCTGCGGCGAACACCATATATTTT
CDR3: CASTWTAAANTIYF

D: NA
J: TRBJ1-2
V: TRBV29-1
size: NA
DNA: TGCAGCGTTGAACGGCGGCAGATTAACTATGGCTACACCTTC
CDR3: CSVERRQINYGYTF

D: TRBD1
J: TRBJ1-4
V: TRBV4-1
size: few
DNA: TGCGCCAGCAGCCAGGGCGGGACAGGCCCAGAAAAACTGTTTTTT
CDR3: CASSQGGTGPEKLFF

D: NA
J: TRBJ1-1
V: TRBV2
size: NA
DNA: TGTGCCAGCACCGAGGGGGGTGGGACTGAAGCTTTCTTT
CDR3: CASTEGGGTEAFF

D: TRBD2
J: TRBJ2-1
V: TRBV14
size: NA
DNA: TGTGCCAGCAGCCAAGAAAGGATAGCGGGAGGGCTGGATGAGCAGTTCTTC
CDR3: CASSQERIAGGLDEQFF